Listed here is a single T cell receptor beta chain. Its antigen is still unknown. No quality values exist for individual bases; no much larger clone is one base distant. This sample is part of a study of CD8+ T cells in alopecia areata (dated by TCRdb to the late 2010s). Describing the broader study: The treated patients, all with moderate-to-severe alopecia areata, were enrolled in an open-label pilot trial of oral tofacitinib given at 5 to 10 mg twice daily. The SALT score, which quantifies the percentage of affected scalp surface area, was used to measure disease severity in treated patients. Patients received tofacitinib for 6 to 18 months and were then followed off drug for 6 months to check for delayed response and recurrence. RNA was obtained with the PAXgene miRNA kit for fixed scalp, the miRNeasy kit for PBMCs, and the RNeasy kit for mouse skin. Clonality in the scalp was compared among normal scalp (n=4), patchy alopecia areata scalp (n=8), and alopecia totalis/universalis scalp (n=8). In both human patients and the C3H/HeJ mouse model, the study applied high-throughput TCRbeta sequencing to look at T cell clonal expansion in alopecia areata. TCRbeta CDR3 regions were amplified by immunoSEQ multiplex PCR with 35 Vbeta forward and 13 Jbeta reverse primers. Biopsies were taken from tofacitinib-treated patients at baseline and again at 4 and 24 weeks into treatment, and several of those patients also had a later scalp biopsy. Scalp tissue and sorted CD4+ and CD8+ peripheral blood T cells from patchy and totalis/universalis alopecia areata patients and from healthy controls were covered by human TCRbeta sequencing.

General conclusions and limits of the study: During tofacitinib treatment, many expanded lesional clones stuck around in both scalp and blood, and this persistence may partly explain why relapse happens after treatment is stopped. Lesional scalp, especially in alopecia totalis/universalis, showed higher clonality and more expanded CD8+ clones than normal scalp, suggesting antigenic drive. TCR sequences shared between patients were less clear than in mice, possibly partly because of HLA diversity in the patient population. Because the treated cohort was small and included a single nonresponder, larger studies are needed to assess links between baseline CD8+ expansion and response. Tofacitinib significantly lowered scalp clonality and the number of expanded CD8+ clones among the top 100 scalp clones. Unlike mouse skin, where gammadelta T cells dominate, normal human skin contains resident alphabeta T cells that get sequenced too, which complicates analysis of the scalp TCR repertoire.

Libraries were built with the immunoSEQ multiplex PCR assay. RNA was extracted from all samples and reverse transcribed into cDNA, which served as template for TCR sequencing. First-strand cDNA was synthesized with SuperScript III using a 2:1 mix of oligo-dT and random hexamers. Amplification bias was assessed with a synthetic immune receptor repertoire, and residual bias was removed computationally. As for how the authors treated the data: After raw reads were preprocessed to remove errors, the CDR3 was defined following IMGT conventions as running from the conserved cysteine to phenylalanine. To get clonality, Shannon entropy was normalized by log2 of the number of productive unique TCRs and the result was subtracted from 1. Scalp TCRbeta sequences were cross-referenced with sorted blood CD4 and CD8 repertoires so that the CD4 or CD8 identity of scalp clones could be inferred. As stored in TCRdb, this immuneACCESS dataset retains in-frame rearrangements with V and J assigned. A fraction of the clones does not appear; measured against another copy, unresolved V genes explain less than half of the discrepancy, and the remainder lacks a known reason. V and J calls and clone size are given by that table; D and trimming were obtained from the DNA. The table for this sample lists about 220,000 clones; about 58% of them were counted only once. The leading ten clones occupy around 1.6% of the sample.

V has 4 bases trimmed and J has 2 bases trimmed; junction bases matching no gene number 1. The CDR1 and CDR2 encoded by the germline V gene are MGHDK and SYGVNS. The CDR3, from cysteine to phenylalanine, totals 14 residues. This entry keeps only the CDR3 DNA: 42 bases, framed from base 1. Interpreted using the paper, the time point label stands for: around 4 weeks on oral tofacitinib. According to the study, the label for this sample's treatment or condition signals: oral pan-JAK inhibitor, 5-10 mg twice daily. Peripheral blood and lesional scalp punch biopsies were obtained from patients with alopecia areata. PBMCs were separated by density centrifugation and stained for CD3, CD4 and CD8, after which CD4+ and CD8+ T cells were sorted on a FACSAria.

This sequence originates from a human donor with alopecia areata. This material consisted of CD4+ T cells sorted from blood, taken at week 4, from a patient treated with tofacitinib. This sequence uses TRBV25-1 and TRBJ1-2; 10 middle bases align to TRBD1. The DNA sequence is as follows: TGTGCCAGCAGTGTGGACAGGGGGAACTATGGCTACACCTTC. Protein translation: CASSVDRGNYGYTF.